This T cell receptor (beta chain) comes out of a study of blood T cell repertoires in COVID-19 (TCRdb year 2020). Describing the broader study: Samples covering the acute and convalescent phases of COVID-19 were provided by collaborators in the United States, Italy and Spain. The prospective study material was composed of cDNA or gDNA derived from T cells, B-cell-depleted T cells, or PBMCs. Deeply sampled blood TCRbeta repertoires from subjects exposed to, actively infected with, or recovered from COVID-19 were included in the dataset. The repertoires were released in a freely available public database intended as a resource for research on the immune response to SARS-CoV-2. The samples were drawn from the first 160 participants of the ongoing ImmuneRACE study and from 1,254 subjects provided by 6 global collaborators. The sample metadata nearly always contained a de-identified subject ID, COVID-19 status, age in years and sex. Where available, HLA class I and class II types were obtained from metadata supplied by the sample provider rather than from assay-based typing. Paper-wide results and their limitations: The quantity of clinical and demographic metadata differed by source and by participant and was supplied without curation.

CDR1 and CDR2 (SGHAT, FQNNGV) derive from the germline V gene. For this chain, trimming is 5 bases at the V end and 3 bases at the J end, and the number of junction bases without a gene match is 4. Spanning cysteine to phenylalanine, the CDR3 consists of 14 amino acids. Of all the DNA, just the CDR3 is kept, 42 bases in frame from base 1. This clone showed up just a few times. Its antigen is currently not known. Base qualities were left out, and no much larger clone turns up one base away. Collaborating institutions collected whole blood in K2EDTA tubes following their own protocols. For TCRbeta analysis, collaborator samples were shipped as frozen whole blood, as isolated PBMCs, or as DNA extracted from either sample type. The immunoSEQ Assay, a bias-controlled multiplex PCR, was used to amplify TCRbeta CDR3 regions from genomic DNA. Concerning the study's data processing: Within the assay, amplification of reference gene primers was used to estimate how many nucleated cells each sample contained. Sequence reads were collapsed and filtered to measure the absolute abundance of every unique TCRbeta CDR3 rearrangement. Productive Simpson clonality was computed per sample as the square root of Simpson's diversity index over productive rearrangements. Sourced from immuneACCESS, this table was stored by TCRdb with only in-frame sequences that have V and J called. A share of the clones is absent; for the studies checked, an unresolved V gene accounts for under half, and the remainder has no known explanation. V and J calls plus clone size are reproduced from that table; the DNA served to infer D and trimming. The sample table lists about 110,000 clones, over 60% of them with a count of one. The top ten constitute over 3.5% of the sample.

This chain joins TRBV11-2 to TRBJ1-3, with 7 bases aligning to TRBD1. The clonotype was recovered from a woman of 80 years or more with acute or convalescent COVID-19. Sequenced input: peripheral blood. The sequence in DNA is TGTGCCAGCAGCGTTAACAGGGGTGGAAACACCATATATTTT. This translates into CASSVNRGGNTIYF.